The 24 T cell receptor beta chains presented below share a single source sample, sequenced in a study of cytomegalovirus exposure and HLA in healthy donors. This PCR relied on a set of 60 Vbeta primers and 13 Jbeta primers. This table comes from immunoSEQ multiplex PCR, and its TCRdb copy is limited to in-frame clones, with some not included. This sample carries approximately 180,000 clones, 81% of them seen once, and the ten largest clones take about 1.8%. Sequences were obtained from PBMCs. The receptors were gathered from a man in his late teens or twenties in good health and CMV-seronegative.

The chain uses TRBV7-9 and TRBJ2-2; 10 bases line up with TRBD1. This CDR3 contains 15 residues. The V gene's germline CDR1 is SEHNR and CDR2 FQNEAQ (reference sequence). J gave up 5 bases and V 4 bases, and 4 bases lay outside the gene matches. CDR3 coding DNA: TGTGCCAGCAGCTCAGGGACAGGGGTGACCGGGGAGCTGTTTTTT. Its translation is CASSSGTGVTGELFF.

The chain uses TRBV5-6 and TRBJ2-3; 10 bases line up with TRBD2. This CDR3 spans 18 amino acids. CDR1 and CDR2 (germline): SGHDT, YYEEEE. V lost 3 bases to trimming and J lost 3 bases; unmatched junction nucleotides: 13. The CDR3 protein is CASSWMGLAKYNTDTQYF. DNA for the CDR3: TGTGCCAGCAGCTGGATGGGACTAGCGAAATACAATACAGATACGCAGTATTTT. The complete variable domain, with remaining parts taken from reference TRBV5-6 and TRBJ2-3, reads DAGVTQSPTHLIKTRGQQVTLRCSPKSGHDTVSWYQQALGQGPQFIFQYYEEEERQRGNFPDRFSGHQFPNYSSELNVNALLLGDSALYLCASSWMGLAKYNTDTQYFGPGTRLTVL.

This rearrangement joins TRBV5-1 to TRBJ1-2; 8 bases map to TRBD1. This CDR3 has 16 amino acids. J gave up 3 bases and V 3 bases, and 10 bases lay outside the gene matches. In germline, CDR1 is SGHRS, CDR2 YFSETQ. The CDR3 here is CASSWAPGQVDYGYTF. CDR3 DNA sequence: TGCGCCAGCAGCTGGGCTCCGGGACAGGTGGACTATGGCTACACCTTC. Full variable domain (missing parts from reference TRBV5-1 and TRBJ1-2): KAGVTQTPRYLIKTRGQQVTLSCSPISGHRSVSWYQQTPGQGLQFLFEYFSETQRNKGNFPGRFSGRQFSNSRSEMNVSTLELGDSALYLCASSWAPGQVDYGYTFGSGTRLTVV.

The V gene is TRBV7-2, the J gene TRBJ1-2; 7 nucleotides match TRBD1. The CDR3 contains 14 residues. The germline V gene has CDR1 SGHTA and CDR2 FQGNSA. Trimming took 5 bases from V and 7 from J; bases not matched to a gene: 10. Here the CDR3 reads CASSRSTGSAGYTF. CDR3 bases: TGTGCCAGCAGCCGCTCGACAGGGTCGGCTGGCTACACCTTC.

The chain links TRBV27 to TRBJ2-7, with TRBD1 identical over 7 bases. V was pared by 4 bases and J by 2 bases, with 2 bases of the junction left unmatched. The CDR3 is 13 amino acids. Germline assignment: CDR1 MNHEY and CDR2 SMNVEV (reference sequence). CDR3 nucleotide sequence: TGTGCCAGCAGTTGGGACAGAGCCTACGAGCAGTACTTC. Residues: CASSWDRAYEQYF.

This clone has a single count. The junction shows a germline mismatch at one end, possibly a read error. V is TRBV11-2 and J is TRBJ2-7; D is perhaps TRBD2 (6 bases). Per the germline V gene, CDR1 is SGHAT and CDR2 is FQNNGV. The CDR3 has 14 amino acids. The CDR3 sequence is CASSLGGIFGTLIF. The CDR3 DNA sequence: TGTGCCAGCAGCTTAGGGGGGATTTTCGGGACTCTTATCTTC. The whole variable domain, remainder taken from reference TRBV11-2 and TRBJ2-7, is EAGVAQSPRYKIIEKRQSVAFWCNPISGHATLYWYQQILGQGPKLLIQFQNNGVVDDSQLPKDRFSAERLKGVDSTLKIQPAKLEDSAVYLCASSLGGIFGTLIFGPGTRLTVT.

V usage is TRBV4-3 and J usage is TRBJ1-2; 8 bases match TRBD1. CDR3 length equals 15 residues. V lost 3 bases, J lost 4 bases, and 7 bases stayed unmatched. CDR1 LGHNA and CDR2 YSLEER come from the germline V gene. The DNA for the CDR3 is TGCGCCAGCAGCCAGGGGGACAGGCGTTTCTATGGCTACACCTTC. It is translated as CASSQGDRRFYGYTF.

The V and J genes are TRBV4-3 and TRBJ2-7; weak D call: TRBD2 (6 bases). V lost 0 bases and J lost 4, with 16 bases in between. Germline V gives CDR1 LGHNA, CDR2 YSLEER. CDR3 length equals 16 residues. The CDR3, as DNA: TGCGCCAGCAGCCAAGACTGGGGGGATCTCCCATACGAGCAGTACTTC. Amino acid sequence: CASSQDWGDLPYEQYF.

The chain couples TRBV6-6 to TRBJ2-1; a weak D match, TRBD2 (6 bases). V was cut by 5 bases and J by 9 bases, with 17 bases left in between. This CDR3 region has 14 residues. Per germline, CDR1 MNHNY and CDR2 SVGAGI (reference sequence). CDR3 in amino acids: CASSGRLGSLEQFF. For the CDR3, the DNA is TGTGCCAGCAGTGGGCGACTAGGGTCTCTTGAGCAGTTCTTC.

The chain links TRBV7-2 to TRBJ1-6; possible D gene TRBD1, 6 bases. This CDR3 is built from 15 residues. Trimming shortened V by 4 bases and J by 6 bases, and 13 bases separated the two germline ends. CDR1 and CDR2 from the germline V gene are SGHTA and FQGNSA. CDR3 nucleotides: TGTGCCAGCAGCTCCCCTGGGGGCCTTAATTCACCCCTCCACTTT. It encodes CASSSPGGLNSPLHF.

The chain links TRBV5-4 to TRBJ1-2; 7 nucleotides align to TRBD1. The germline CDR1 and CDR2 sequences are SGHNT and YYREEE (reference sequence). V lost 4 bases to trimming and J lost 3 bases; unmatched junction nucleotides: 6. CDR3 size: 14 residues. The CDR3 bases are TGTGCCAGCAGCCCCGGGACAGAATACTATGGCTACACCTTC. It specifies CASSPGTEYYGYTF.

This clone was observed a handful of times. The CDR3 spells CASSEALAGGYEQFF. CDR3 nucleotides: TGTGCCAGCAGTGAAGCCCTAGCGGGAGGATATGAGCAGTTCTTC. The chain uses TRBV25-1 and TRBJ2-1, with 11 nucleotides matching TRBD2. The CDR3 loop spans 15 amino acids. V shed 2 bases and J 8 bases; nucleotides not matched to a gene: 5. Germline V gene data show CDR1 as MGHDK and CDR2 as SYGVNS.

The gene calls are TRBV27 and TRBJ2-7; 7 positions agree with TRBD1. The junction had 5 bases not matched to a gene; V was cut back by 2 bases and J by 4 bases. Germline lookup yields CDR1 MNHEY and CDR2 SMNVEV (reference sequence). This CDR3 spans 14 amino acids. CDR3 bases: TGTGCCAGCAGTTTACTGGGACAGATATACGAGCAGTACTTC. This sequence encodes CASSLLGQIYEQYF.

V and J are TRBV7-9 and TRBJ2-7, with D unclear. The CDR3 is made up of 16 amino acids. The V gene's germline CDR1 is SEHNR and CDR2 FQNEAQ (reference sequence). V lost 5 bases and J 1 base, leaving 18 bases between the germline ends. CDR3 DNA sequence: TGTGCCAGCAGCACCTCCCTGGGCCTAAGTTCCTACGAGCAGTACTTC. This sequence encodes CASSTSLGLSSYEQYF.

The rearrangement uses TRBV28 and TRBJ2-5, with TRBD2 matching 7 bases. Near its end, the DNA agrees better with TRBJ2-7, so the J call may be wrong. Germline V gene sequence: CDR1 MDHEN, CDR2 SYDVKM. The CDR3 totals 12 residues. The DNA of the CDR3 is TGTGCCAGCAAGAGACTAGCCGACGAGCAGTACTTC. Protein product: CASKRLADEQYF.

V and J are TRBV5-5 and TRBJ1-6, with TRBD1 matching 9 bases. The CDR3 is 15 amino acids. Trimming at V came to 4 bases and at J to 7 bases, leaving 6 bases not matched to a gene. The germline gives CDR1 SGHKS, CDR2 YYEKEE (reference sequence). In DNA form, the CDR3 reads TGTGCCAGCAGCAGGACAGGGGCCCTAAATTCACCCCTCCACTTT. This encodes CASSRTGALNSPLHF.

This clone was observed a single time. This chain links TRBV5-1 with TRBJ2-7, with 8 positions matching TRBD1. J was trimmed by 4 bases and V by 1 base; bases with no gene match: 10. Looked up from germline, CDR1 is SGHRS and CDR2 is YFSETQ. This CDR3 comprises 16 residues. CDR3: CASSLRDRILYYEQYF. DNA of the CDR3: TGCGCCAGCAGCTTGAGGGACAGGATCCTCTATTACGAGCAGTACTTC.

The chain employs TRBV5-4 and TRBJ2-1, with 7 positions matching TRBD2. CDR1 and CDR2 (germline): SGHNT, YYREEE (reference sequence). The CDR3 sequence is 13 residues long. V gave up 1 base and J gave up 6 bases; unmatched junction bases: 1. The CDR3 loop is CASSLWTSNEQFF. The CDR3 bases are TGTGCCAGCAGCTTGTGGACTAGCAATGAGCAGTTCTTC.

The chain joins TRBV6-1 to TRBJ2-3, with 10 nucleotides matching TRBD1. From germline, CDR1 is MNHNS and CDR2 SASEGT. This CDR3 comprises 14 residues. The junction had 8 bases not matched to a gene; V was cut back by 8 bases and J by 6 bases. The CDR3 reads CASCPTGGYDTQYF. The CDR3 DNA reads TGTGCCAGCTGCCCGACAGGGGGCTACGATACGCAGTATTTT.

This clone was picked up a small number of times. The V call is TRBV9, the J call TRBJ1-4; no reliable D call. V was trimmed by 4 bases and J by 3 bases, leaving 13 bases between them. Germline CDR1 and CDR2: SGDLS and YYNGEE. This CDR3 region has 15 residues. The CDR3 DNA sequence: TGTGCCAGCAGCCCTAGTGGGTCGGCTAATGAAAAACTGTTTTTT. It encodes CASSPSGSANEKLFF.

The genes are TRBV2 and TRBJ1-2; D is unresolved. Germline loops: CDR1 SNHLY, CDR2 FYNNEI. Deletions cut 7 bases from V and 3 bases from J, with 9 bases between. The CDR3 sequence is 12 residues long. CDR3 DNA sequence: TGTGCCAGCATTGGTAGTGACTATGGCTACACCTTC. Its protein product is CASIGSDYGYTF.

V gene TRBV5-1 combines with J gene TRBJ2-3, with 8 positions matching TRBD1. The CDR3 has 14 amino acids. Germline CDR1 SGHRS, CDR2 YFSETQ. V lost 4 bases and J lost 4; bases outside the gene matches: 5. In nucleotides, the CDR3 is TGCGCCAGCAGCCCGGACAGGGCAGCAGATACGCAGTATTTT. It translates to CASSPDRAADTQYF. Drawing the rest from reference TRBV5-1 and TRBJ2-3, the complete variable domain is KAGVTQTPRYLIKTRGQQVTLSCSPISGHRSVSWYQQTPGQGLQFLFEYFSETQRNKGNFPGRFSGRQFSNSRSEMNVSTLELGDSALYLCASSPDRAADTQYFGPGTRLTVL.

The rearrangement uses TRBV5-8 and TRBJ2-1; possible D gene TRBD2, 6 bases. CDR3 size: 16 residues. Per germline, CDR1 SGHTS and CDR2 YDEGEE. Trimming took 4 bases from V and 0 from J, leaving 14 bases between them. CDR3 sequence (DNA): TGTGCCAGCAGCACCTTGGGGGGTTCCTCCTACAATGAGCAGTTCTTC. Translated: CASSTLGGSSYNEQFF.

This chain uses TRBV6-1 with TRBJ1-5; 10 nucleotides align to TRBD1. Trimming removed 4 bases from V and 6 bases from J; junction bases left unmatched: 6. The germline V gene encodes CDR1 MNHNS and CDR2 SASEGT. This CDR3 is built from 15 residues. Here the CDR3 DNA reads TGTGCCAGCAGTGTCGAACGACAGGGGGCTCAGCCCCAGCATTTT. This sequence encodes CASSVERQGAQPQHF.